The 27 T cell receptor beta chains presented below share a single source sample, sequenced in a study of blood T cell repertoires in COVID-19. TCRdb's table, derived via immunoSEQ multiplex PCR, lists solely in-frame clones and lacks some. The profile covers 200,000 to 250,000 clones, with roughly 85% appearing a single time and approximately 11% taken by the ten largest. The sequencing sample was made of PBMCs or T cells enriched from blood (not recorded which). Receptors were obtained from a young man who had recovered from COVID-19.

This clone has more than one count but fewer than ten. The chain links TRBV6-5 to TRBJ1-4, with TRBD1 matching 8 bases. The germline CDR1 and CDR2 sequences are MNHEY and SVGAGI. CDR3 length: 15 residues. V lost 4 bases, J lost 7 bases, and 8 bases stayed unmatched. CDR3 bases: TGTGCCAGCAGTTTCACCGGGACAGGCACTGAAAAACTGTTTTTT. This gives the protein CASSFTGTGTEKLFF.

The chain recombines TRBV18 with TRBJ2-2; 13 nucleotides line up with TRBD2. This CDR3 contains 17 residues. Looked up from germline, CDR1 is KGHSH and CDR2 is LQKENI. Germline trimming cut 10 bases from V and 3 bases from J; bases unmatched to any gene: 11. The CDR3 region has the DNA TGTGCCAACAAAAGGACTAGCGGGAGTAGGGACACCGGGGAGCTGTTTTTT. It specifies CANKRTSGSRDTGELFF.

The V call is TRBV7-2, the J call TRBJ2-4; 13 bases agree with TRBD2. The CDR3 is made up of 16 amino acids. Germline trimming cut 2 bases from V and 4 bases from J; bases unmatched to any gene: 2. CDR1 and CDR2 (germline): SGHTA, FQGNSA. The CDR3 nucleotides are TGTGCCAGCAGCTTAACGGGACTAGCGGGGAAAAACATTCAGTACTTC. The encoded protein is CASSLTGLAGKNIQYF.

V is TRBV30 and J is TRBJ2-1; a weak D match, TRBD2 (7 bases). V was cut by 7 bases and J by 10 bases, with 14 bases left in between. CDR1 is GTSNPN and CDR2 is SVGIG in the germline V gene (reference sequence). The CDR3 has 11 amino acids. The CDR3 sequence is CASQGRGEQFF. In nucleotides, the CDR3 is TGTGCCTCTCAGGGGCGGGGGGAGCAGTTCTTC.

V and J are TRBV19 and TRBJ1-5; possibly TRBD1 for D (6 bases). Trimming cost V 4 bases and J 4 bases, with 17 bases left between them. Germline CDR1 is LNHDA and CDR2 is SQIVND (reference sequence). The CDR3 has 16 residues. CDR3 sequence: CASSNQGTQGNQPQHF. The CDR3 DNA sequence: TGTGCCAGTAGTAATCAAGGGACGCAGGGGAATCAGCCCCAGCATTTT.

The chain uses TRBV30 and TRBJ2-1; the match to TRBD2 covers 15 bases. Losses at the gene ends were 4 bases for V and 9 bases for J; bases not matched to a gene: 4. The CDR3 contains 14 residues. Per germline, CDR1 GTSNPN and CDR2 SVGIG (reference sequence). Here the CDR3 DNA reads TGTGCCTGGATACCGGGACTAGCGGGAGGTGAGCAGTTCTTC. Protein sequence: CAWIPGLAGGEQFF.

V is TRBV27 and J is TRBJ2-7; 9 bases are a match to TRBD2. The CDR3 consists of 15 residues. The J segment lost 6 bases and the V segment lost 8 bases, leaving 14 bases of the junction unmatched. Germline loops: CDR1 MNHEY, CDR2 SMNVEV (reference sequence). The CDR3 DNA reads TGTGCCAGCCTCGCTTGGGTAGCGGGGGTTAGCGAGCAGTACTTC. Amino acid sequence: CASLAWVAGVSEQYF.

This chain links TRBV7-9 with TRBJ2-3; no firm D call. The CDR3 contains 12 residues. CDR1 is SEHNR, CDR2 FQNEAQ, per germline (reference sequence). V lost 5 bases to trimming and J lost 6 bases, with 9 bases between them. The CDR3, as DNA: TGTGCCAGCAGCCCAAGTGCGGATACGCAGTATTTT. Translated: CASSPSADTQYF.

The chain combines TRBV19 with TRBJ1-1, with a tentative D call TRBD1 (5 bases). From germline, CDR1 is LNHDA and CDR2 SQIVND (reference sequence). The CDR3 totals 11 residues. V lost 10 bases, J lost 6 bases, and 12 bases lay in between. The CDR3 bases are TGTGCCACTATTGCGGGGGCTGAAGCTTTCTTT. Its protein is CATIAGAEAFF.

This sequence joins TRBV6-5 and TRBJ1-4; D remains ambiguous. The germline CDR1 and CDR2 sequences are MNHEY and SVGAGI. V lost 0 bases and J 7 bases, leaving 15 bases between the germline ends. The CDR3 has 16 residues. The CDR3 bases are TGTGCCAGCAGTTACTCGTTTCCTCCAGGAACTGAAAAACTGTTTTTT. This encodes CASSYSFPPGTEKLFF.

The V call is TRBV6-5, the J call TRBJ2-1; D is perhaps TRBD2 (7 bases). This CDR3 is built from 11 residues. Trimming cost V 8 bases and J 10 bases, with 12 bases left between them. CDR1 and CDR2 from the germline V gene are MNHEY and SVGAGI. CDR3 residues: CASRGAWEQFF. CDR3 sequence (DNA): TGTGCCAGCCGGGGGGCCTGGGAGCAGTTCTTC.

This clone showed up just once. This chain joins TRBV18 and TRBJ1-1; TRBD1 aligns across 8 bases. Germline loops: CDR1 KGHSH, CDR2 LQKENI. The CDR3 contains 13 residues. V dropped 6 bases and J dropped 7; count of bases not matched to a gene: 7. CDR3 loop: CASSLGTGDEAFF. The DNA of the CDR3 is TGTGCCAGCTCCCTAGGGACAGGAGATGAAGCTTTCTTT.

The V call is TRBV28, the J call TRBJ1-5, with 11 bases fitting TRBD1. The CDR3 extends over 17 amino acids. Germline trimming cut 3 bases from V and 2 bases from J; bases unmatched to any gene: 6. CDR1 is MDHEN, CDR2 SYDVKM, per germline. The CDR3 reads CASSFYGQGAGNQPQHF. The CDR3 DNA reads TGTGCCAGCAGTTTCTACGGACAGGGGGCTGGCAATCAGCCCCAGCATTTT.

V gene TRBV6-2 or TRBV6-3 combines with J gene TRBJ2-3; 10 bases match TRBD2. CDR3 size: 19 residues. V shed 0 bases, J shed 2 bases, and the junction held 11 bases outside the gene matches. From germline, CDR1 is MNHEY and CDR2 SVGEGT. The CDR3: CASSYSILAGAKITDTQYF. The CDR3 DNA follows: TGTGCCAGCAGTTACTCGATCCTAGCGGGGGCCAAGATCACAGATACGCAGTATTTT.

The chain is built from TRBV7-2 and TRBJ2-3; D perhaps matches TRBD2 (6 bases). In germline, CDR1 is SGHTA, CDR2 FQGNSA. The CDR3 contains 15 residues. V was shortened by 3 bases and J by 3 bases, with 13 bases between the two germline ends. The CDR3 sequence is CASSFFSGNTDTQYF. The CDR3 nucleotides read TGTGCCAGCAGCTTTTTTAGCGGAAATACAGATACGCAGTATTTT.

The chain is built from TRBV19 and TRBJ2-1; a weak D match, TRBD1 (5 bases). Germline-derived CDR1 and CDR2 are LNHDA and SQIVND (reference sequence). The germline V and J ends were trimmed by 3 bases and 8 bases, with 17 bases remaining between them. The length of the CDR3 is 15 residues. The CDR3 DNA reads TGTGCCAGTAGTATCGGTAGGGGTTCGGTCGATGAGCAGTTCTTC. Translating it yields CASSIGRGSVDEQFF.

This chain connects TRBV11-1 to TRBJ2-7; D unclear. The CDR3 is made up of 16 amino acids. Trimming pared 5 bases from V and 3 bases from J, leaving 20 bases between. The germline CDR1 and CDR2 sequences are SGHAT and FQDESV (reference sequence). CDR3 in amino acids: CASSIDLASPLYEQYF. The DNA of the CDR3 is TGTGCCAGCAGCATAGACCTGGCAAGTCCCCTCTACGAGCAGTACTTC.

The rearrangement uses TRBV6-6 and TRBJ2-4; D may be TRBD1 (5 bases). Trimming pared 0 bases from V and 11 bases from J, leaving 14 bases between. The CDR3 runs to 14 residues. Germline V lookup: CDR1 MNHNY, CDR2 SVGAGI (reference sequence). The CDR3 nucleotides read TGTGCCAGCAGTTACTCGGACCCCAAAGGGGTTCAGTACTTC. This translates into CASSYSDPKGVQYF.

The chain is built from TRBV6-5 and TRBJ1-1, with 8 bases that match TRBD1. Germline-derived CDR1 and CDR2 are MNHEY and SVGAGI. This CDR3 region has 13 residues. J gave up 7 bases and V 6 bases, and 7 bases lay outside the gene matches. This CDR3 reads CASRTGVRGEAFF. In nucleotides, the CDR3 is TGTGCCAGCAGGACAGGGGTCCGGGGTGAAGCTTTCTTT.

The V gene is TRBV10-1, the J gene TRBJ2-5; TRBD2 aligns across 9 bases. Losses at the gene ends were 6 bases for V and 1 base for J; bases not matched to a gene: 9. This CDR3 is 16 amino acids long. Germline V lookup: CDR1 WNHNN, CDR2 SYGVQD (reference sequence). CDR3 in DNA: TGCGCCAGCAGCCAATTAGCGGGGGCTCCCCAAGAGACCCAGTACTTC. Its translation is CASSQLAGAPQETQYF.

The rearrangement uses TRBV7-2 and TRBJ1-3; tentatively, D is TRBD1 (5 bases). The CDR3 is 18 residues long. Germline values: CDR1 SGHTA, CDR2 FQGNSA. Trimming removed 0 bases at V and 0 bases at J, with 15 bases between. CDR3 DNA: TGTGCCAGCAGCTTAGCGGTCCAGGGAATTCTCTCTGGAAACACCATATATTTT. It translates to CASSLAVQGILSGNTIYF.

This rearrangement joins TRBV3-1 (or the pseudogene TRBV3-2) to TRBJ2-1; 7 nucleotides match TRBD2. Germline V gives CDR1 LGHDT, CDR2 YNNKEL (reference sequence). V lost 3 bases and J lost 6; bases outside the gene matches: 2. CDR3 length equals 13 residues. The CDR3 region is CASSQGGSNEQFF. In nucleotides, the CDR3 is TGTGCCAGCAGCCAGGGGGGGAGCAATGAGCAGTTCTTC.

The genes are TRBV11-2 and TRBJ2-7; 12 positions agree with TRBD2. V trimming: 4 bases; J trimming: 3 bases; junction bases outside the gene matches: 4. Germline V CDR1 and CDR2: SGHAT, FQNNGV. CDR3 length equals 15 residues. The CDR3 here is CASSYTTSGSYEQYF. As DNA, the CDR3 is TGTGCCAGCAGCTACACGACTAGCGGGAGCTACGAGCAGTACTTC.

The chain employs TRBV7-2 and TRBJ1-6; D is ambiguous. The CDR3 has 15 amino acids. The germline gives CDR1 SGHTA, CDR2 FQGNSA. V lost 1 base and J 7 bases, leaving 11 bases between the germline ends. The CDR3 sequence: CASSLGPGGNSPLHF. CDR3 nucleotides: TGTGCCAGCAGCTTAGGGCCGGGCGGGAATTCACCCCTCCACTTT.

CDR3 residues: CASSIAHRVYTGELFF. The CDR3 bases are TGTGCCAGCAGCATTGCGCACCGGGTTTACACCGGGGAGCTGTTTTTT. This chain uses TRBV7-6 with TRBJ2-2; the D is unclear. The CDR3 length is 16 residues. V lost 5 bases and J lost 3, with 16 bases in between. The germline V gene has CDR1 SGHVS and CDR2 FNYEAQ.

V and J are TRBV28 and TRBJ2-7, with 10 bases aligning to TRBD1. V lost 7 bases to trimming and J lost 5 bases; unmatched junction nucleotides: 8. This CDR3 contains 14 residues. CDR1 is MDHEN, CDR2 SYDVKM, per germline. Here the CDR3 DNA reads TGTGCCAGCAACCTCGGGACAGGGGTGAACGAGCAGTACTTC. This sequence encodes CASNLGTGVNEQYF.

The CDR3 DNA reads TGTGCCAGCAGCCCAGCGGGGACAACAATGAGCACAGATACGCAGTATTTT. Residues: CASSPAGTTMSTDTQYF. The chain joins TRBV7-9 to TRBJ2-3; perhaps TRBD2 as D (7 bases). The CDR3 loop spans 17 amino acids. The germline gives CDR1 SEHNR, CDR2 FQNEAQ (reference sequence). Between the trimmed V and J ends, which lost 5 bases and 0 bases, there was a span of 18 bases.